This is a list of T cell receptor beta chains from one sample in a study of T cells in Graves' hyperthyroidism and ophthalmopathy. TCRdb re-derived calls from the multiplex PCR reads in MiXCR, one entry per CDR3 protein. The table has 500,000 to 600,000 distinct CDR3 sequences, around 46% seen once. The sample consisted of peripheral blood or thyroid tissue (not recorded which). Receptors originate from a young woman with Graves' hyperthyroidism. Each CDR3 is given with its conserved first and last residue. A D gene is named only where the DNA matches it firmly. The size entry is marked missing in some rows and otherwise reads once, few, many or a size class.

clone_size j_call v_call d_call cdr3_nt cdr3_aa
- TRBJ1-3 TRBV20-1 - TGCAGTGCTAGAGTGGACCAGGGCCCAAATGGAAACACCATATATTTT CSARVDQGPNGNTIYF
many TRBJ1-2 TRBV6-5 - TGTGCCAGCAGTTACTGGAAGGGAGCTTACTATGGCTACACCTTC CASSYWKGAYYGYTF
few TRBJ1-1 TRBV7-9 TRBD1 TGTGCCAGCAGCGGGGGACAGGGGGAGAGGACTGAAGCTTTCTTT CASSGGQGERTEAFF
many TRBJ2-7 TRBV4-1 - TGCGCCAGCAGCCAAGATCGCCGCGAGCAGTACTTC CASSQDRREQYF
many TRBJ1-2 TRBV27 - TGTGCCAGCAGAACCCCCGGGTCATCGTATGGCTACACCTTC CASRTPGSSYGYTF
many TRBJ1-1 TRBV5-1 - TGCGCCAGCAGCTTGGCGGAGTCAGGGTGGGTGAACACTGAAGCTTTCTTT CASSLAESGWVNTEAFF
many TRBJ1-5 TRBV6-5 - TGTGCCAGCCGACAGGGCAATCAGCCCCAGCATTTT CASRQGNQPQHF
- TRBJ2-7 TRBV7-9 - TGTGCCAGCAGCTCCCAGCGGGTGAACTACGAGCAGTACTTC CASSSQRVNYEQYF
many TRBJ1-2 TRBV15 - TGTGCCACCAGCAGAGATAGGGGGAATGGCTACACCTTC CATSRDRGNGYTF
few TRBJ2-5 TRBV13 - TGTGCCAGCAGCCAAGAACTCCCACAGTTAGCGGCTCACCAAGAGACCCAGTACTTC CASSQELPQLAAHQETQYF
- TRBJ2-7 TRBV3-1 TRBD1 TGTGCCAGCAGCCACCGGGACAGGGAATACGAGCAGTACTTC CASSHRDREYEQYF
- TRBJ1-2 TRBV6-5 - TGTGCCAGCAGTTACTCGAAGGGAGGTTTTGACTATGGCTACACCTTC CASSYSKGGFDYGYTF
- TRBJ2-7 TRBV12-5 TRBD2 TGTGCTAGTGGTTTGGGAGAGGGACTAGCGGGAACCCCCAACGAGCAGTACTTC CASGLGEGLAGTPNEQYF
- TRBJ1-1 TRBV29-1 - TGCAGCGTTGGAGGGGGTAGAATGAACACTGAAGCTTTCTTT CSVGGGRMNTEAFF
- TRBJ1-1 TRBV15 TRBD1 TGTGCCACCAGCGCCCGGGACAGGGTACTTACTGAAGCTTTCTTT CATSARDRVLTEAFF
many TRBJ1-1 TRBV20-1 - TGCAGTGCTCCTTCCAGGCGAGGCACTGAAGCTTTCTTT CSAPSRRGTEAFF
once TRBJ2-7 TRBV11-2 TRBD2 TGTGCCAGCAGCTCCCCGATAGCGGGAGAAGTCGAGCAGTACTTC CASSSPIAGEVEQYF
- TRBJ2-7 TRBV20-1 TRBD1 TGCAGTGCTAGAGATCGCCCAGGGGGCTACGAGCAGTACTTC CSARDRPGGYEQYF
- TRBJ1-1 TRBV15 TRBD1 TGTGCCACCAGCAGGGACAGGGGCCTACCTGAAGCTTTCTTT CATSRDRGLPEAFF
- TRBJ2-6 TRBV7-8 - TGTGCCAGCAGCTCCGCACCGCCAACGGGAGGGGCCAACGTCCTGACTTTC CASSSAPPTGGANVLTF
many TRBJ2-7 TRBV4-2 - TGTGCCAGCAGCCCCAGTGGAAGGGACCCAACCTACGAGCAGTACTTC CASSPSGRDPTYEQYF
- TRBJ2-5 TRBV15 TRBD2 TGTGCCACCAGCAGACCCTTCAGGACTAGCGGGGGGGGAGGAGAGACCCAGTACTTC CATSRPFRTSGGGGETQYF
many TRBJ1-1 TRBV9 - TGTGCCAGCAGCTCCCGGATGAGGGACACTGAAGCTTTCTTT CASSSRMRDTEAFF
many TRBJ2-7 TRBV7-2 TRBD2 TGTGCCAGCAGCTCCCTAGCGGGAAAAGACTACGAGCAGTACTTC CASSSLAGKDYEQYF
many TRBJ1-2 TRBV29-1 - TGCAGCGTCGGGGACCGACGAACGCCCTATGGCTACACCTTC CSVGDRRTPYGYTF
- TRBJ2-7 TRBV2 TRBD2 TGTGCCAGTCCTCGGGGGGACCCTTCCTACAATGAGCAGTACTTC CASPRGDPSYNEQYF
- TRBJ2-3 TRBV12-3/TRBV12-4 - TGTGCCAGCAGTTACTTGGGCCCCGGGACACCTAGCACAGATACGCAGTATTTT CASSYLGPGTPSTDTQYF
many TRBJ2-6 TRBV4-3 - TGCGCCAGCAGCCAAGATCGAATGGCTGGGGCCAACGTCCTGACTTTC CASSQDRMAGANVLTF
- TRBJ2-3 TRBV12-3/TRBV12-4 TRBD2 TGTGCCAGCAGTCAGGGAGGGACTAGCGGGGGCACAGATACGCAGTATTTT CASSQGGTSGGTDTQYF
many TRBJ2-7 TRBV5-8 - TGTGCCAGCAGCTTGCCCTTAACGGACTACGAGCAGTACTTC CASSLPLTDYEQYF
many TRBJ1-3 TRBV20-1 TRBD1 TGCAGTGCAAAGACGGACAGGGGGCCCGGAAACACCATATATTTT CSAKTDRGPGNTIYF
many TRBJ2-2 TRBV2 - TGTGCCAGCACAGGTTCGAACACCGGGGAGCTGTTTTTT CASTGSNTGELFF
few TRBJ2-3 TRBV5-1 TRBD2 TGCGCCAGCACTAGCGGGAGAGGGGATACGCAGTATTTT CASTSGRGDTQYF
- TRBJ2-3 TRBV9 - TGTGCCAGCAGCGTAGGAATTGGTGCAGATACGCAGTATTTT CASSVGIGADTQYF
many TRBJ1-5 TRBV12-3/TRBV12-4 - TGTGCCAGCAGCCTGCGGTTTAGCAATCAGCCCCAGCATTTT CASSLRFSNQPQHF
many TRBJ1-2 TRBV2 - TGTGCCAGCAGTGAATTGGGGGGTGGCTACACCTTC CASSELGGGYTF
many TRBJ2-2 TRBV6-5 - TGTGCCAGCAGCCTCTTCATCGGTACCGGGGAGCTGTTTTTT CASSLFIGTGELFF
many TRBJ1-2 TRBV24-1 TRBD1 TGTGCCACCAGTGACCCCCGACAGGGGGGCTACACCTTC CATSDPRQGGYTF
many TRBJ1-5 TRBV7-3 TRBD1 TGTGCCAGCAGCACCACCGGGACAGGGGGGGGCAATCAGCCCCAGCATTTT CASSTTGTGGGNQPQHF
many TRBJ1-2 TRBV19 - TGTGCCAGTAGTTTACCGAGGGGAGACTATGGCTACACCTTC CASSLPRGDYGYTF
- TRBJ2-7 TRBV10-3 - TGTGCCATCAGTGCCTGCCCCTACGAGCAGTACTTC CAISACPYEQYF
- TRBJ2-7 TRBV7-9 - TGTGCCAGCAGCTTAAACCCGGGACTCAACAATGAGCAGTACTTC CASSLNPGLNNEQYF
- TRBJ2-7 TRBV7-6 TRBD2 TGTGCCTCCGGGACTAGCGGGAGTCCCGAGCAGTACTTC CASGTSGSPEQYF
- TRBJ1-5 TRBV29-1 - TGCAGCGCTAGACGGGGAGATCAGCCCCAGCATTTT CSARRGDQPQHF
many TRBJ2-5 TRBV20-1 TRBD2 TGCAGTGCAACCATGGGGACTAGCGGGAACCAGGAGACCCAGTACTTC CSATMGTSGNQETQYF
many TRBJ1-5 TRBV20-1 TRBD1 TGCAGTGCTAGAGATCCGGGACAGGGCGGCGAACCCCAGCATTTT CSARDPGQGGEPQHF
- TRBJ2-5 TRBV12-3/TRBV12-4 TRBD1 TGTGCCAGCCGAGTTCAGACAGGGCGGATAGAGGCCCAGTACTTC CASRVQTGRIEAQYF
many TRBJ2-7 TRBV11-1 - TGTGCCAGCAGCTTTGCCAGGACCTACGAGCAGTACTTC CASSFARTYEQYF
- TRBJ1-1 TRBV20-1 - TGCAGCGCCGAAACCGTCGGCACTGAAGCTTTCTTT CSAETVGTEAFF
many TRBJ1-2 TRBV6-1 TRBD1 TGTGCCAGCAGGGCACAGGGGGCAGACTATGGCTACACCTTC CASRAQGADYGYTF
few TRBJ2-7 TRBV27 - TGTGCCAGCAGTCCTAGAAGCGGGCTCAACCACGAGCAGTACTTC CASSPRSGLNHEQYF
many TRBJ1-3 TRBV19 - TGTGCCAGTAGTTCGGAGGGACCGCTGGGAGGAAACACCATATATTTT CASSSEGPLGGNTIYF
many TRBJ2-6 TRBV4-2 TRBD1 TGTGCCAGCAGCCACACAGGGGCGCGGTTGTTTGGGGCCAACGTCCTGACTTTC CASSHTGARLFGANVLTF
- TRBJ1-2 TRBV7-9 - TGCGCCAGCAGCCAAGAGGCGGCAGGGGCGGGGTATGGCTACACCTTC CASSQEAAGAGYGYTF
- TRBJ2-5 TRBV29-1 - TGCAGCGTTGTACAGGGCCTGAGCCAAGAGACCCAGTACTTC CSVVQGLSQETQYF